This T cell receptor beta chain was observed in a study of T cell clonotyping in hematopoietic cell transplantation. Measured with immunoSEQ multiplex PCR; TCRdb has only the in-frame clones, and not every one. Of about 16,000 clones in the sample, more than 60% were seen once. Concerning this clone: What it recognizes is unknown. Sequence at one end of the junction differs from germline and may be a read error.

CDR3 size: 14 residues. Germline lookup yields CDR1 MNHNY and CDR2 SVGAGI (reference sequence). Overall study results and limits: Recipient TCR diversity dropped after transplant; expanded clonotypes rose from day 30 to 180. CD4 and CD8 repertoire contributions could not be separated without sorting. Broader posttransplant TCR repertoire diversity was predicted by graft donor and pretransplant recipient Inverse Simpson Index values.

The chain joins TRBV6-6 to TRBJ1-6; no clear D. The specimen was PBMCs, collected 30 days after allogeneic stem cell transplant. The sequence was obtained from a male patient aged 45-60 years who had an allogeneic stem cell transplant from an unrelated donor, so T cells may come from the graft donor. Some clones in this sample may be carry-over from other donors' samples. The CDR3 sequence is CAGSYFLGNSPLHF. CDR3 nucleotide sequence: TGTGCCGGCAGTTATTTTTTAGGGAATTCACCCCTCCACTTT.